The text below deals with one T cell receptor beta chain. Its antigen is still unknown. Base-call qualities are not available, and no considerably larger clone is one nucleotide away. The time point label here, explained by the study, means: pre-sensitization, week 0. The treatment or condition tag for this specimen amounts to: therapeutic diphenylcyclopropenone sensitization with weekly scalp DPC. Blood at each patch-test visit was drawn before the patch test was applied. Eligible patients were aged 18 to 70, diagnosed with alopecia, deemed suitable for DPC therapy, and excluded if pregnant. Unfractionated whole blood was collected in Tempus Blood RNA tubes, and total RNA was extracted from that blood. The record originates from a study of human T cells and chemical hapten exposure (dated by TCRdb to 2020 to 2023). Study-level background: For sensitization, 2% DPC in acetone was applied to a 2 cm by 2 cm area of upper inner arm skin. Throughout the approximately 25-week study period, patients were also given weekly therapeutic DPC doses on the scalp. Patch testing was performed on the upper back with Finn chambers containing 0.01% DPC, and the patch tests were scored after 6 days according to International Contact Dermatitis Research Group standards. The patient cohort, mostly female, included alopecia areata with under or over 50% scalp involvement, alopecia totalis and alopecia universalis. Libraries were pooled for sequencing, and per-sample TCR yields varied mainly because of small differences in library volumes within the pool. In alopecia patients, the study followed how the peripheral blood TCR repertoire changed in vivo over primary and secondary sensitization to diphenylcyclopropenone (DPC), a hapten. Blood was sampled from patients pre-sensitization (week 0) and at 2, 6 and about 24 weeks after DPC sensitization. For TCR sequencing, blood came from 25 to 35 alopecia patients at anywhere from one to four time points (pre-sensitization, 2, 6 and 24 weeks).

Including the terminal cysteine and phenylalanine, the CDR3 comprises 18 residues. Here the CDR3 DNA is all that survives: 54 bases in frame from base 1. The CDR1 and CDR2 encoded by the germline V gene are SGHDN and FVKESK. V and J are trimmed by 0 bases and 0 bases, and the gene matches miss 3 bases of the junction. The library was obtained by RACE. TCRdb lists the instrument as NextSeq 500. During library preparation, unique molecular identifiers were attached to individual cDNA molecules so that TCRs could be counted quantitatively and reproducibly. Both TCR alpha and TCR beta chains were sequenced from each blood RNA sample. The original methods were these. A median of about 89,000 TCRs per sample was observed, with a range of roughly 20,000 to 750,000. V, J and CDR3 annotation of the TCR reads was performed with the Decombinator software suite. For the PS versus PT1 abundance plots, all samples were subsampled to the same number of TCRs (28,000). Expanded TCRs were defined as absent before sensitization and observed at least eight times at the 2-week time point. TCRdb applied fastp at Q25 and MiXCR to the public reads, then kept only in-frame beta chains. Each CDR3 protein gets just one entry, which takes the most common genes and DNA from the rows behind it. TCRdb's processing, not the study's, gives the V and J calls here. For this sample there are under 95,000 distinct CDR3 sequences; 7.5% to 9.5% appear just once. 2.5% to 3% of the sample is taken by the ten largest.

The research as a whole found: Repeated subsampling changed both the strength of the expansion versus patch-test correlation and the threshold at which the correlation became significant. Compared with pre-sensitization or healthy control sets, expanded TCRs formed significantly more large CDR3 similarity clusters, which is consistent with antigen-driven responses. The number of TCRs above 1 in 1000 frequency did not change with DPC sensitization; there was no evidence of global repertoire structure alterations. Alopecia, a presumed autoimmune disease, was present in all patients, so the immune response of the patients might differ from that of healthy individuals. Patch test score was positively correlated with the number of PT1 expanded TCRs, with significance at thresholds 8, 16 and 32 but not at 4.

This clonotype was obtained from a man aged 35 to 55 with alopecia areata. Some clones in this sample may be carry-over from other donors' samples. The sample here was whole blood, taken in connection with sensitization to the hapten diphenylcyclopropenone (DPC). This receptor chain uses TRBV14 and TRBJ2-1; a stretch of 12 junction bases matches TRBD2. The DNA sequence is TGTGCCAGCAGCCAAGATCCTAGCGGGAGGGTCTCCTACAATGAGCAGTTCTTC. The translation is CASSQDPSGRVSYNEQFF.